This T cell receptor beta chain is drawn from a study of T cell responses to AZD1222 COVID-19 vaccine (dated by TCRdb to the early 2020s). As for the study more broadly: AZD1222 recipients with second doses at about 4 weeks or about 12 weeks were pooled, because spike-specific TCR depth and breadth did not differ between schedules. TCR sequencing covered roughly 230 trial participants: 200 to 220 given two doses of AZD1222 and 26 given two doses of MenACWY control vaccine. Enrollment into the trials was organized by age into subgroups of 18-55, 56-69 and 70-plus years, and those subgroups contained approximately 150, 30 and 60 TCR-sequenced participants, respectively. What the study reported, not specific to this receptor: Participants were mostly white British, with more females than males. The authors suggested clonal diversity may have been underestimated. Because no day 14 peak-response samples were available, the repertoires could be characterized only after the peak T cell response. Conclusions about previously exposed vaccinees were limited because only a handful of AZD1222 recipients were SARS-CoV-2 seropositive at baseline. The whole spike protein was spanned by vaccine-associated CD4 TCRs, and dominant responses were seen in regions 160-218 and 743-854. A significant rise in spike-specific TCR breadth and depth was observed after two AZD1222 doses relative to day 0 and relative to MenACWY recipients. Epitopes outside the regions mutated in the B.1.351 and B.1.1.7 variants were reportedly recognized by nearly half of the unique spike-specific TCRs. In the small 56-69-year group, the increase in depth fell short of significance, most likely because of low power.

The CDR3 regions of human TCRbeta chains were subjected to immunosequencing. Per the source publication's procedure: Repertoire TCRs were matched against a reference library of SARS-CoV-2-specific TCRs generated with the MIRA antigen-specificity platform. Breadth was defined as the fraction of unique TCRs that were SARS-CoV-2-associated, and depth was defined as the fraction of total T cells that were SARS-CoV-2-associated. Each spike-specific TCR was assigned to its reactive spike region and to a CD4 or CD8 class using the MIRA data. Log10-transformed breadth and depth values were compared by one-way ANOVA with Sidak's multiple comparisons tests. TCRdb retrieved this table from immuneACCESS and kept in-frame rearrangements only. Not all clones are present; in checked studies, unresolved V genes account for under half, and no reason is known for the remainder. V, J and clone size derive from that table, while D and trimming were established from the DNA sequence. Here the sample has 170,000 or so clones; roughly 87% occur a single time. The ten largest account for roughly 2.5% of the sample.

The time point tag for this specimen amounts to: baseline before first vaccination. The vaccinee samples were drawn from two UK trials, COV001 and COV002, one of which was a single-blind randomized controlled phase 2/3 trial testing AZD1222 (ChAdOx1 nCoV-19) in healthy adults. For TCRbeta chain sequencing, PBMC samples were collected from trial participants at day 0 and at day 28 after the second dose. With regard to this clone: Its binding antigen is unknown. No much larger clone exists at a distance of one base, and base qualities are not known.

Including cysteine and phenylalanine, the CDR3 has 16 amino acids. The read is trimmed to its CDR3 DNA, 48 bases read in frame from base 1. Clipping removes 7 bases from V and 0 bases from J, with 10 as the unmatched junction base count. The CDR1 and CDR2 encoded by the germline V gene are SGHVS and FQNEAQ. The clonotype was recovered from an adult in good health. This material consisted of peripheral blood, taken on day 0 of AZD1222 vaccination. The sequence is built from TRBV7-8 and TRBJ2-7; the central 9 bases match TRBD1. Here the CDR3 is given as CASNPRGTGSSYEQYF. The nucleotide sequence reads TGTGCCAGCAACCCGAGGGGGACAGGGAGCTCCTACGAGCAGTACTTC.